This TCR beta chain is drawn from a study of metastatic and nonmetastatic thyroid tumors. The wider study: Malignant and benign thyroid patients had repertoires compared in peripheral blood and tumor or nodule tissue. The study, taken as a whole, reports: According to reports, the diversity of TCR beta was significantly higher in malignant thyroid tumors than in benign nodules, and this held in both blood and tumor samples.

This clone was picked up a small number of times. Antigen: not known. Every patient underwent thyroid surgery untreated. The germline V gene encodes CDR1 MNHNS and CDR2 SASEGT. V gave up 7 bases and J gave up 1 base, with 5 bases separating them. This CDR3 contains 11 residues. As originally analysed: Clinicopathological groups supplied CDR3 differences that were used to build a distant-metastasis classifier for papillary thyroid cancer. TCRdb re-called the PCR reads through MiXCR. The V and J calls and clone size come from TCRdb's table, not from the authors' own analysis. The sample comprises just under 20,000 clones, approximately 37% of which are singletons, and under 30% rests with the top ten.

Input material: tumor tissue. The V call is TRBV6-1, the J call TRBJ2-7, with D unclear. The clonotype originates from a female donor with papillary thyroid cancer or a benign thyroid nodule (not recorded which). Some clones in this sample may be carry-over from other donors' samples. In nucleotides, the CDR3 is TGTGCCAGCATAGAGTCCTACGAGCAGTACTTC. Amino acids: CASIESYEQYF.